This is a list of T cell receptor beta chains from one sample in a study of Graves' ophthalmopathy and Graves' hyperthyroidism. TCRdb re-called the multiplex PCR reads through MiXCR, storing one row per CDR3 protein. The sample records a few hundred thousand distinct CDR3 sequences, 20% to 25% being singletons. Sequenced material: peripheral blood. The origin of the receptors is a woman aged 45-60 years with Graves' ophthalmopathy. Both conserved end residues are part of each CDR3. Fields, in order: CDR3 protein, CDR3 DNA, clone size, J gene, V gene, D gene. The D gene is left open where the match is weak. Clone sizes are given selectively: once, few, many, or a class where the clone is expanded.

CDR3 protein: CASSRKAFQPQHF
CDR3 DNA: TGTGCCAGTAGCCGAAAAGCCTTTCAGCCCCAGCATTTT
clone size: few
J gene: TRBJ1-5
V gene: TRBV19
D gene: .

CDR3 protein: CASSVQGVESGYTF
CDR3 DNA: TGTGCCAGCAGTGTACAAGGGGTGGAAAGTGGCTACACCTTC
clone size: many
J gene: TRBJ1-2
V gene: TRBV25-1
D gene: .

CDR3 protein: CASSLAVPYEQYF
CDR3 DNA: TGTGCCAGCAGCTTAGCGGTGCCGTACGAGCAGTACTTC
clone size: .
J gene: TRBJ2-7
V gene: TRBV7-2
D gene: .

CDR3 protein: CSARDPGRNTEAFF
CDR3 DNA: TGCAGTGCTAGAGATCCCGGCAGGAACACTGAAGCTTTCTTT
clone size: many
J gene: TRBJ1-1
V gene: TRBV20-1
D gene: .

CDR3 protein: CASTDHRTSYRYTF
CDR3 DNA: TGTGCCAGCACCGACCATCGGACAAGCTATCGCTACACCTTC
clone size: .
J gene: TRBJ1-2
V gene: TRBV2
D gene: .

CDR3 protein: CSARVQAYEQYF
CDR3 DNA: TGCAGTGCTAGAGTACAGGCCTACGAGCAGTACTTC
clone size: many
J gene: TRBJ2-7
V gene: TRBV20-1
D gene: .

CDR3 protein: CASSLEASAGNTIYF
CDR3 DNA: TGTGCCAGCAGTTTAGAGGCCAGCGCTGGAAACACCATATATTTT
clone size: many
J gene: TRBJ1-3
V gene: TRBV28
D gene: .

CDR3 protein: CATSRTRGSSYEQYF
CDR3 DNA: TGTGCCACCAGCAGGACTAGGGGGAGCTCCTACGAGCAGTACTTC
clone size: .
J gene: TRBJ2-7
V gene: TRBV15
D gene: .

CDR3 protein: CASSVALGNTEAFF
CDR3 DNA: TGTGCCAGCAGCGTAGCTTTAGGGAACACTGAAGCTTTCTTT
clone size: many
J gene: TRBJ1-1
V gene: TRBV9
D gene: .

CDR3 protein: CASSVRTSLAYEQYF
CDR3 DNA: TGCGCCAGCAGCGTCCGGACTAGCCTTGCCTACGAGCAGTACTTC
clone size: many
J gene: TRBJ2-7
V gene: TRBV4-1
D gene: TRBD2

CDR3 protein: CASSSSLGLDEQYF
CDR3 DNA: TGTGCCAGCAGTTCCTCGCTGGGCCTTGACGAGCAGTACTTC
clone size: .
J gene: TRBJ2-7
V gene: TRBV12-3/TRBV12-4
D gene: .

CDR3 protein: CSVETGNTGELFF
CDR3 DNA: TGCAGCGTAGAAACAGGGAACACCGGGGAGCTGTTTTTT
clone size: few
J gene: TRBJ2-2
V gene: TRBV29-1
D gene: .

CDR3 protein: CAWSPTSGSQETQYF
CDR3 DNA: TGTGCCTGGAGTCCCACTAGCGGGAGCCAAGAGACCCAGTACTTC
clone size: .
J gene: TRBJ2-5
V gene: TRBV30
D gene: TRBD2

CDR3 protein: CASRGTNLGQPQHF
CDR3 DNA: TGTGCCAGCAGAGGGACAAATCTCGGTCAGCCCCAGCATTTT
clone size: many
J gene: TRBJ1-5
V gene: TRBV28
D gene: .

CDR3 protein: CASSSSGRASYSHEQYF
CDR3 DNA: TGTGCCAGCAGCTCTAGCGGGAGGGCCTCATATTCCCACGAGCAGTACTTC
clone size: many
J gene: TRBJ2-7
V gene: TRBV13
D gene: TRBD2

CDR3 protein: CASSKDTMNTEAFF
CDR3 DNA: TGTGCCAGCTCGAAAGACACCATGAACACTGAAGCTTTCTTT
clone size: many
J gene: TRBJ1-1
V gene: TRBV18
D gene: .

CDR3 protein: CASSQGVPGTEAFF
CDR3 DNA: TGTGCCAGCAGCCAAGGGGTTCCGGGGACTGAAGCTTTCTTT
clone size: many
J gene: TRBJ1-1
V gene: TRBV3-1
D gene: .

CDR3 protein: CASTYYGINTEAFF
CDR3 DNA: TGTGCCAGCACATACTACGGAATAAACACTGAAGCTTTCTTT
clone size: many
J gene: TRBJ1-1
V gene: TRBV6-5
D gene: .

CDR3 protein: CASSFVGTEAFF
CDR3 DNA: TGTGCCAGCAGTTTCGTCGGCACTGAAGCTTTCTTT
clone size: many
J gene: TRBJ1-1
V gene: TRBV12-3/TRBV12-4
D gene: .

CDR3 protein: CASSGQFSFYF
CDR3 DNA: TGTGCCAGCAGTGGACAGTTCAGTTTTTACTTC
clone size: many
J gene: TRBJ2-5
V gene: TRBV28
D gene: .